The 18 T cell receptor beta chains in this list originate from one sample, sequenced in a study of cytomegalovirus exposure and HLA in healthy donors. Only in-frame clones appear in the TCRdb table, and some are missing; sequencing was by immunoSEQ multiplex PCR. The repertoire has roughly 130,000 clones, roughly nine tenths of them found once; the top ten carry over 9%. Sequenced sample: PBMCs. The receptors originated from a woman aged 18-30 years in good health and CMV-seropositive.

V gene TRBV6-5 combines with J gene TRBJ2-3; no clear D. Germline V lookup: CDR1 MNHEY, CDR2 SVGAGI. Trimming took 7 bases from V and 3 from J, leaving 11 bases between them. The CDR3 spans 13 residues. The DNA for the CDR3 is TGTGCCAGCACCTCAACAGTTACAGATACGCAGTATTTT. The encoded protein is CASTSTVTDTQYF.

The chain links TRBV29-1 to TRBJ2-5; 7 bases are shared with TRBD1. V trimming: 2 bases; J trimming: 5 bases; junction bases outside the gene matches: 11. This CDR3 is built from 15 residues. Per the germline V gene, CDR1 is SQVTM and CDR2 is ANQGSEA. DNA for the CDR3: TGCAGCGTTGAACTGGACAGGAAATGGCCGGAGACCCAGTACTTC. Translated, it gives CSVELDRKWPETQYF.

The chain uses TRBV5-1 and TRBJ1-1; D remains ambiguous. Germline CDR1 SGHRS, CDR2 YFSETQ. This CDR3 region has 11 residues. Trimming shortened V by 0 bases and J by 7 bases, and 4 bases separated the two germline ends. CDR3 bases: TGCGCCAGCAGCTTGGACAGTGAAGCTTTCTTT. It codes for CASSLDSEAFF.

The chain has TRBV5-4 and TRBJ2-2, with D maybe TRBD2 (5 bases). Trimming removed 5 bases from V and 6 bases from J, with 14 bases in between. Germline V gives CDR1 SGHNT, CDR2 YYREEE (reference sequence). The CDR3 consists of 14 residues. The CDR3 bases are TGTGCCAGCAGTGTGGACTGGCTCCCCGGGGAGCTGTTTTTT. Amino acid sequence: CASSVDWLPGELFF.

This rearrangement joins TRBV28 to TRBJ2-7; 9 nucleotides agree with TRBD1. This CDR3 has 15 amino acids. After removal of 3 bases from V and 3 bases from J, the junction contained 6 bases not matched to a gene. CDR1 is MDHEN and CDR2 is SYDVKM in the germline V gene. The CDR3 DNA reads as TGTGCCAGCAGTTTCGGGACAGGGCCCTTCTACGAGCAGTACTTC. This gives the protein CASSFGTGPFYEQYF.

This clone showed up just once. The rearrangement uses TRBV5-1 and TRBJ2-1, with TRBD1 matching 12 bases. V gave up 8 bases and J gave up 8 bases; unmatched junction bases: 8. In germline, CDR1 is SGHRS, CDR2 YFSETQ. The CDR3 covers 14 residues. This chain's CDR3 is CASSPGQGAYEQFF. CDR3 nucleotide sequence: TGCGCCAGTTCGCCGGGACAGGGGGCCTATGAGCAGTTCTTC.

V is TRBV30 and J is TRBJ2-2; the match to TRBD1 covers 8 bases. CDR1 is GTSNPN, CDR2 SVGIG, per germline (reference sequence). J was trimmed by 5 bases and V by 2 bases; bases with no gene match: 16. The length of the CDR3 is 18 residues. Here the CDR3 reads CAWSMPGGRVIITGELFF. The CDR3 DNA reads TGTGCCTGGAGTATGCCAGGGGGCCGGGTTATAATTACCGGGGAGCTGTTTTTT.

The chain uses TRBV7-9 and TRBJ2-7, with 11 positions matching TRBD2. Unmatched junction bases numbered 3, after V lost 5 bases and J lost 0 bases. CDR1 and CDR2 from the germline V gene are SEHNR and FQNEAQ (reference sequence). The CDR3 sequence is 15 residues long. For the CDR3, the DNA is TGTGCCAGCAGCCCCGGGACTAGCGGCTCCTACGAGCAGTACTTC. Encoded protein: CASSPGTSGSYEQYF. Variable domain in full (rest from reference TRBV7-9 and TRBJ2-7): DTGVSQNPRHKITKRGQNVTFRCDPISEHNRLYWYRQTLGQGPEFLTYFQNEAQLEKSRLLSDRFSAERPKGSFSTLEIQRTEQGDSAMYLCASSPGTSGSYEQYFGPGTRLTVT.

V gene TRBV6-5 combines with J gene TRBJ2-3; D is perhaps TRBD2 (5 bases). V was clipped by 0 bases and J by 8 bases, with 15 bases between them. The CDR3 is made up of 15 amino acids. CDR1 and CDR2 from the germline V gene are MNHEY and SVGAGI. The CDR3 DNA is TGTGCCAGCAGTTACTCTGCCCGTAACAGCGGTACGCAGTATTTT. It is translated as CASSYSARNSGTQYF.

The V gene is TRBV7-2, the J gene TRBJ1-1, with D unclear. This CDR3 contains 13 residues. V was pared by 0 bases and J by 4 bases, with 6 bases between. The germline V gene has CDR1 SGHTA and CDR2 FQGNSA. DNA for the CDR3: TGTGCCAGCAGCTTAGCCCCAGTCACTGAAGCTTTCTTT. Translation gives CASSLAPVTEAFF.

This chain connects TRBV15 to TRBJ2-1; 13 nucleotides match TRBD2. Germline CDR1 LNHNV, CDR2 YYDKDF (reference sequence). The junction had 9 bases not matched to a gene; V was cut back by 1 base and J by 9 bases. This CDR3 comprises 17 residues. The CDR3, as DNA: TGTGCCACCAGCAGAGCGTGGACTAGCGGGGGCCACGGTGAGCAGTTCTTC. It is translated as CATSRAWTSGGHGEQFF.

This clone was detected only a few times. The gene calls are TRBV28 and TRBJ2-7; 8 nucleotides align to TRBD1. Germline V gene lookup returns CDR1 MDHEN and CDR2 SYDVKM. The length of the CDR3 is 14 residues. V shed 7 bases and J 2 bases; nucleotides not matched to a gene: 7. CDR3 in DNA: TGTGCCAGCACGCCAGGGACAGGTACCTACGAGCAGTACTTC. As protein: CASTPGTGTYEQYF.

This clone was seen more than once but under ten times. The sample carries other DNA sequences with the same CDR3. The rearrangement joins TRBV6-5 to TRBJ2-7, with 12 bases fitting TRBD2. V shed 0 bases and J 3 bases; nucleotides not matched to a gene: 0. CDR3 size: 15 residues. The germline CDR1 and CDR2 sequences are MNHEY and SVGAGI. CDR3 nucleotides: TGTGCCAGCAGTTACTCGACTAGCGGGGGCTACGAGCAGTACTTC. Translating it yields CASSYSTSGGYEQYF.

This rearrangement joins TRBV28 to TRBJ1-1; D unresolved. The CDR3 consists of 15 residues. Germline V gene lookup returns CDR1 MDHEN and CDR2 SYDVKM. V was clipped by 5 bases and J by 0 bases, with 13 bases between them. The CDR3: CASSPHFGVNTEAFF. CDR3 sequence (DNA): TGTGCCAGCAGTCCCCATTTCGGGGTGAACACTGAAGCTTTCTTT.

This clone was seen only once. The CDR3: CATSRTGTYYEQYF. Written as DNA, the CDR3 is TGTGCCACCTCGAGGACAGGGACTTACTACGAGCAGTACTTC. J is TRBJ2-7 and V is TRBV25-1; 8 bases are shared with TRBD1. There are 14 residues in the CDR3. Trimming cost V 10 bases and J 3 bases; bases outside gene matches: 11. Germline V lookup: CDR1 MGHDK, CDR2 SYGVNS.

This chain uses TRBV30 with TRBJ2-5; maybe TRBD2 (5 bases). The CDR3 contains 12 residues. Germline V gene sequence: CDR1 GTSNPN, CDR2 SVGIG (reference sequence). The V end lost 8 bases, the J end lost 3 bases, and 13 bases lay between the germline ends. This CDR3 reads CAGRVGEETQYF. The CDR3 DNA sequence: TGTGCCGGCCGAGTGGGAGAAGAGACCCAGTACTTC.

The V gene is TRBV10-3, the J gene TRBJ2-2, with 9 positions matching TRBD2. Germline values: CDR1 ENHRY, CDR2 SYGVKD. The V gene end was trimmed by 9 bases and the J gene end by 6 bases; junction bases not matched to a gene: 8. CDR3 length equals 14 residues. CDR3 coding DNA: TGTGCCATTCCAGCGGGGGGCCCTGCCGGGGAGCTGTTTTTT. Amino acids: CAIPAGGPAGELFF.

The rearrangement joins TRBV28 to TRBJ2-7; 13 bases align to TRBD2. J was trimmed by 3 bases and V by 6 bases; bases with no gene match: 2. The CDR3 spans 14 residues. Germline CDR1 MDHEN, CDR2 SYDVKM. The CDR3: CASSGLAGDYEQYF. The DNA of the CDR3 is TGTGCCAGCAGCGGACTAGCGGGGGACTACGAGCAGTACTTC.